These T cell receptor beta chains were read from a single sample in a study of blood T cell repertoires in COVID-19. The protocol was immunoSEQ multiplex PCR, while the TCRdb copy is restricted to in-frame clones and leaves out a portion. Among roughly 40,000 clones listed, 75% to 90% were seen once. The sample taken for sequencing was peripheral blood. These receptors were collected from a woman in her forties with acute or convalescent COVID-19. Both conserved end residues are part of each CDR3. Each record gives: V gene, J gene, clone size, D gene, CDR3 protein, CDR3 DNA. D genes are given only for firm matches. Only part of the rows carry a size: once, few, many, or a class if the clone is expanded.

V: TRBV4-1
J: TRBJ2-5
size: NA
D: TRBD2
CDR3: CASSQTLAGSKYQETQYF
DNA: TGCGCCAGCAGCCAGACACTAGCGGGGAGCAAGTACCAAGAGACCCAGTACTTC

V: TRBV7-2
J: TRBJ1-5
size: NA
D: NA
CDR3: CASSPGGGSNQPQHF
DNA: TGTGCCAGCAGCCCCGGCGGGGGGAGCAATCAGCCCCAGCATTTT

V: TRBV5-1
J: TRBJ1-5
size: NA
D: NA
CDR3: CASSLAGDQPQHF
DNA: TGCGCCAGCAGCTTGGCCGGGGATCAGCCCCAGCATTTT

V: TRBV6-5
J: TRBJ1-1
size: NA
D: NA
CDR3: CASTTGGLNTEAFF
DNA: TGTGCCAGCACCACCGGCGGTTTGAACACTGAAGCTTTCTTT

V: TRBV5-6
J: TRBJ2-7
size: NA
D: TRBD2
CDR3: CASSLVVSGGPAAYEQYF
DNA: TGTGCCAGCAGCTTGGTCGTTAGCGGGGGGCCCGCGGCCTACGAGCAGTACTTC

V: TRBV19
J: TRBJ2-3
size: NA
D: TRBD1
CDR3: CASRWTGLDTQYF
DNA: TGTGCCAGTAGATGGACAGGCCTAGATACGCAGTATTTT

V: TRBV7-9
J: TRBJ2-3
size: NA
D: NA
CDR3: CASHLMSGGLPTDTQYF
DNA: TGTGCCAGCCACCTGATGTCCGGGGGGCTTCCCACAGATACGCAGTATTTT

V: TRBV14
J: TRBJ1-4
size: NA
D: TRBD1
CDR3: CASSSTGQLNEKLFF
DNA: TGTGCCAGCAGTAGTACGGGACAGCTAAATGAAAAACTGTTTTTT

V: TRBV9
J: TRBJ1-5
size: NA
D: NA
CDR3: CASSVGIGAANQPQHF
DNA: TGTGCCAGCAGCGTAGGAATAGGGGCCGCTAATCAGCCCCAGCATTTT

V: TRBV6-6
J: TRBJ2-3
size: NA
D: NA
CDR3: CASSVVAGTDTQYF
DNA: TGTGCCAGCAGTGTCGTTGCGGGCACAGATACGCAGTATTTT

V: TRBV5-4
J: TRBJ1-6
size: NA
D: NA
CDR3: CASSLTDHNSPLHF
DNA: TGTGCCAGCAGCTTGACAGATCATAATTCACCCCTCCACTTT

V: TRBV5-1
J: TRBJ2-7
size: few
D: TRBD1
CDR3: CASSPGQVYEQYF
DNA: TGCGCCAGCAGCCCCGGACAGGTCTACGAGCAGTACTTC

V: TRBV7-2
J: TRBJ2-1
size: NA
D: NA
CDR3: CASSLGGVNNEQFF
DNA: TGTGCCAGCAGCTTAGGGGGGGTCAACAATGAGCAGTTCTTC

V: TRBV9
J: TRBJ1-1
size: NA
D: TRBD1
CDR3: CASSGDPGGDFLNTEAFF
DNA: TGTGCCAGCAGCGGCGACCCAGGGGGCGATTTCCTGAACACTGAAGCTTTCTTT

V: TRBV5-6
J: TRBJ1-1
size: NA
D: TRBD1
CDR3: CASSPGQGAKTEAFF
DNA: TGTGCCAGCAGCCCCGGACAGGGGGCTAAGACTGAAGCTTTCTTT

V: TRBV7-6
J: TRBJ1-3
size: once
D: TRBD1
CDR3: CASSSSGQSLGNTIYF
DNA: TGTGCCAGCAGCTCATCGGGACAGTCTCTCGGAAACACCATATATTTT

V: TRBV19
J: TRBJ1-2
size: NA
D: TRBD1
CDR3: CASSGTGYGYTF
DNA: TGTGCCAGCTCCGGGACAGGGTATGGCTACACCTTC

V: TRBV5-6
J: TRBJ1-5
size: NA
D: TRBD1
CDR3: CASSFGTGDNQPQHF
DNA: TGTGCCAGCAGCTTCGGGACAGGGGACAATCAGCCCCAGCATTTT

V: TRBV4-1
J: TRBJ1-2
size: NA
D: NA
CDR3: CASSQVSDGYTF
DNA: TGCGCCAGCAGCCAAGTTTCCGATGGCTACACCTTC

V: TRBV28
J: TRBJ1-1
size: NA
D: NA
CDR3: CASALSVGTTEAFF
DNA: TGTGCCAGCGCACTCAGCGTGGGTACAACTGAAGCTTTCTTT

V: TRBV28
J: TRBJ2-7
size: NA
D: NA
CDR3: CASSNPNSRSPYEQYF
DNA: TGTGCCAGCAGCAACCCCAATTCTAGATCCCCTTACGAGCAGTACTTC

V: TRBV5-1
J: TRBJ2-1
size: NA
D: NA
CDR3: CASSTAPRDEQFF
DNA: TGCGCCAGCAGCACCGCCCCGAGGGATGAGCAGTTCTTC

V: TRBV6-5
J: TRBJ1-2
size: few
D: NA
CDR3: CASRQQGVYGYTF
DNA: TGTGCCAGCAGGCAACAGGGAGTCTATGGCTACACCTTC

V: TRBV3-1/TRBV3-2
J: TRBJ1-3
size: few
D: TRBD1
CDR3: CASSSPGQNLGNTIYF
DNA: TGTGCCAGCAGCTCCCCGGGACAGAACTTGGGAAACACCATATATTTT

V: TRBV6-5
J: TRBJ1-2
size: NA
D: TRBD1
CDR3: CASSDRVNYGYTF
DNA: TGTGCCAGCAGCGACAGGGTTAACTATGGCTACACCTTC

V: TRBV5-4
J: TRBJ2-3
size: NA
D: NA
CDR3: CASSFRVTDTDTQYF
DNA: TGTGCCAGCAGCTTTCGGGTGACCGACACAGATACGCAGTATTTT

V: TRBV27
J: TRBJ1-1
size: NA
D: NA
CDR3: CASSPDRVNTEAFF
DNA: TGTGCCAGCAGTCCTGACCGGGTGAACACTGAAGCTTTCTTT

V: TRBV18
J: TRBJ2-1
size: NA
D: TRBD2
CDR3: CASSRASGNRRGSEQFF
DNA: TGTGCCAGCTCACGGGCTAGCGGGAATCGTCGGGGCAGTGAGCAGTTCTTC

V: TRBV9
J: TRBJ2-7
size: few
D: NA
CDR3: CASSVGKGMYEQYF
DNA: TGTGCCAGCAGCGTAGGAAAGGGGATGTACGAGCAGTACTTC

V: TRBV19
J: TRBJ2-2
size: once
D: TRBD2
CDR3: CASSIHGTSGVAGELFF
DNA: TGTGCCAGTAGTATACACGGGACTAGCGGGGTAGCCGGGGAGCTGTTTTTT

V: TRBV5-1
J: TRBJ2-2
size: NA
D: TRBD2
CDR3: CASSYSSGSGTGELFF
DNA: TGCGCCAGCAGCTACTCAAGCGGGAGCGGCACCGGGGAGCTGTTTTTT

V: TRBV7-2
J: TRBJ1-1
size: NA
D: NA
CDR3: CASSLVQGNTEAFF
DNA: TGTGCCAGCAGCTTAGTACAGGGGAACACTGAAGCTTTCTTT

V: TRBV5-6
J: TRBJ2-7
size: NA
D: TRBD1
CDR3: CASSPSTGGYLETEQYF
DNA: TGTGCCAGCAGCCCATCGACAGGGGGCTACCTAGAAACCGAGCAGTACTTC

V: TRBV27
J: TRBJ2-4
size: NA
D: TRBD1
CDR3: CASSLTLAGGAGIQYF
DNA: TGTGCCAGCAGTTTAACCCTCGCAGGGGGCGCAGGCATTCAGTACTTC

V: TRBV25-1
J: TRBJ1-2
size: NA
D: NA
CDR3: CASTNSVYGYTF
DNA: TGTGCCAGCACCAATTCAGTTTATGGCTACACCTTC

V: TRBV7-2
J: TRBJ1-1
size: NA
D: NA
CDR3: CASSSPLGRDYAEAFF
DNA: TGTGCCAGCAGCTCGCCATTGGGCAGGGATTACGCTGAAGCTTTCTTT

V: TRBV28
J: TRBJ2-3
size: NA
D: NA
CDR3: CASGPRENTQYF
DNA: TGTGCCAGCGGTCCGCGAGAGAATACGCAGTATTTT

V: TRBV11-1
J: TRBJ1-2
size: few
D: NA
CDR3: CASSSRSYGYTF
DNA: TGTGCCAGCAGCTCGCGGTCCTATGGCTACACCTTC

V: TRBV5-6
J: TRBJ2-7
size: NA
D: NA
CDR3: CASSRAAGYEQYF
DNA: TGTGCCAGCAGTCGAGCTGCAGGCTACGAGCAGTACTTC

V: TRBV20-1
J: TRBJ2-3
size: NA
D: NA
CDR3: CSALITDTQYF
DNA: TGCAGTGCTTTAATCACAGATACGCAGTATTTT

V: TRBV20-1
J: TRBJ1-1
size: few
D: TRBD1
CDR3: CSVQQGATAFF
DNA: TGCAGTGTCCAACAGGGGGCGACAGCTTTCTTT

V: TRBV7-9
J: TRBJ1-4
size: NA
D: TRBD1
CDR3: CASSQGTVGEKLFF
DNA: TGTGCCAGCAGCCAGGGGACAGTAGGAGAAAAACTGTTTTTT

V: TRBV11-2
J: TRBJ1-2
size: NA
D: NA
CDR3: CASSPTGALEGYTF
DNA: TGTGCCAGCAGCCCTACTGGGGCCCTGGAGGGCTACACCTTC

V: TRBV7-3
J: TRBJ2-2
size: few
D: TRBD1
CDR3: CASSPGTANTGELFF
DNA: TGTGCCAGCAGCCCGGGGACAGCGAACACCGGGGAGCTGTTTTTT

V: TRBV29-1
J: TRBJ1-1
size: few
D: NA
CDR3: CSVVRGGGTEAFF
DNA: TGCAGCGTTGTACGGGGGGGAGGCACTGAAGCTTTCTTT

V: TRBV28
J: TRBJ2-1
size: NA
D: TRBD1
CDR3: CASRGTGRYNEQFF
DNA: TGTGCCAGCAGGGGGACAGGGCGCTACAATGAGCAGTTCTTC

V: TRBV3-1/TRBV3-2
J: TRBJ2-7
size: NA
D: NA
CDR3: CASSQRSGAVYF
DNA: TGTGCCAGCAGCCAAAGATCAGGGGCCGTGTACTTC

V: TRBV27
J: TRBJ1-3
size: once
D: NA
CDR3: CASSLGRAGNTIYF
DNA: TGTGCCAGCAGTTTAGGCAGGGCTGGAAACACCATATATTTT

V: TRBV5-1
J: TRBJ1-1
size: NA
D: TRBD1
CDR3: CASSPRDRGFTEAFF
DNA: TGCGCCAGCAGCCCAAGGGACAGGGGGTTTACTGAAGCTTTCTTT

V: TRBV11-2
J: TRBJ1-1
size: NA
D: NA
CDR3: CASSLDWGGYEAFF
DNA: TGTGCCAGCAGCTTAGATTGGGGGGGTTATGAAGCTTTCTTT

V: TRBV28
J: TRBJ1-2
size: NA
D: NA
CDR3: CASSFPSGGYTF
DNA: TGTGCCAGCAGTTTCCCCAGCGGTGGCTACACCTTC

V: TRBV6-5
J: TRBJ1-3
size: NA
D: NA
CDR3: CASSYNPGNTIYF
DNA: TGTGCCAGCAGTTACAATCCAGGAAACACCATATATTTT